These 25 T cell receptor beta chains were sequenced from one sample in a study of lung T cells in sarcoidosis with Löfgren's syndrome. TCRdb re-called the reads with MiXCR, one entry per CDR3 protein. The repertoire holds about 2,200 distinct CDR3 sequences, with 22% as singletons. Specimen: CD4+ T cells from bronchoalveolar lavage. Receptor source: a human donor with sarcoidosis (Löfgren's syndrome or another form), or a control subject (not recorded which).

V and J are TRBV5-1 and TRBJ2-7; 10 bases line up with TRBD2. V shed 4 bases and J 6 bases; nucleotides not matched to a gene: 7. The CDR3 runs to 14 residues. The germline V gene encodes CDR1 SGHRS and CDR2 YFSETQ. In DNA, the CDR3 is TGCGCCAGCAGCAAACTAGCGGGAAGCGGCGAGCAGTACTTC. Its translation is CASSKLAGSGEQYF.

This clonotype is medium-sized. Here the CDR3 DNA reads TGTGCCAGCAGCTTCGGTGGAAACACCATATATTTT. Encoded protein: CASSFGGNTIYF. J is TRBJ1-3 and V is TRBV7-2; D not certain. This CDR3 region has 12 residues. V was shortened by 3 bases and J by 3 bases, with 3 bases between the two germline ends. Germline CDR1 is SGHTA and CDR2 is FQGNSA.

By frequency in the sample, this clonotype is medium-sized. The CDR3 region has the DNA TGCGCCAGCAGTGAGTCGGGACCACTAGCCAAAAACATTCAGTACTTC. Translation gives CASSESGPLAKNIQYF. This chain links TRBV10-1 with TRBJ2-4; D is tentatively TRBD1 or TRBD2 (5 bases each). Per the germline V gene, CDR1 is WNHNN and CDR2 is SYGVQD (reference sequence). V lost 0 bases and J 0 bases, leaving 9 bases between the germline ends. The CDR3 extends over 16 amino acids.

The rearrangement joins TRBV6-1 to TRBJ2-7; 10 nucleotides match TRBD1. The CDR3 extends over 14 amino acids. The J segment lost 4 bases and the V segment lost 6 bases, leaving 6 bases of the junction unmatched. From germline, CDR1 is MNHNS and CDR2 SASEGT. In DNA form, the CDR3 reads TGTGCCAGCAGCCAGACAGGGGGCGAGTACGAGCAGTACTTC. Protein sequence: CASSQTGGEYEQYF.

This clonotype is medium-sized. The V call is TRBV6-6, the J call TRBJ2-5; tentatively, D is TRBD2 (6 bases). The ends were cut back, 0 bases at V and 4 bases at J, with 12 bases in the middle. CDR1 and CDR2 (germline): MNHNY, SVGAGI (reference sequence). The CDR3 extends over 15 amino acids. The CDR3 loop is CASSYSPAAGETQYF. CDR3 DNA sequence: TGTGCCAGCAGTTACTCCCCGGCAGCGGGAGAGACCCAGTACTTC.

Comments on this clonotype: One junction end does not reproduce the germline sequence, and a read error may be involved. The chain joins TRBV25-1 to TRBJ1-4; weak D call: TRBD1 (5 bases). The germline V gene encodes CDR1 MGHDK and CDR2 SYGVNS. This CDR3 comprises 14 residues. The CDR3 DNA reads TGCGCCAGCGGACGTCGGTCAGGGTATGAAAAACTGTTTTTT. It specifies CASGRRSGYEKLFF. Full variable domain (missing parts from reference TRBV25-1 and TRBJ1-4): EADIYQTPRYLVIGTGKKITLECSQTMGHDKMYWYQQDPGMELHLIHYSYGVNSTEKGDLSSESTVSRIRTEHFPLTLESARPSHTSQYLCASGRRSGYEKLFFGSGTQLSVL.

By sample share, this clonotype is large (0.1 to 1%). CDR3 in DNA: TGCGCCAGCAGTGATTTAGGGGGTGGCAATCAGCCCCAGCATTTT. This encodes CASSDLGGGNQPQHF. The chain has TRBV10-2 and TRBJ1-5; a weak D match, TRBD1 (6 bases). Germline values: CDR1 WSHSY, CDR2 SAAADI. The CDR3 is made up of 15 amino acids. The V end lost 3 bases, the J end lost 2 bases, and 11 bases lay between the germline ends.

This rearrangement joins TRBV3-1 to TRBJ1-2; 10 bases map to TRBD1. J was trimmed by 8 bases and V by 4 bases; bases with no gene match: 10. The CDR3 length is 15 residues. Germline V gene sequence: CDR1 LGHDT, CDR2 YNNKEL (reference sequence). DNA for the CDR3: TGTGCCAGCAGCCCGGACAGGGGGGGCGTCGGAGGCTACACCTTC. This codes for CASSPDRGGVGGYTF.

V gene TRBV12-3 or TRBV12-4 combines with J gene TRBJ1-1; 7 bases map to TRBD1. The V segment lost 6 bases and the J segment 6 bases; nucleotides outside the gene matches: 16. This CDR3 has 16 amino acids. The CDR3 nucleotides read TGTGCCAGCAGATATTCAGGGGGGACCCCAGACGCTGAAGCTTTCTTT. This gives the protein CASRYSGGTPDAEAFF.

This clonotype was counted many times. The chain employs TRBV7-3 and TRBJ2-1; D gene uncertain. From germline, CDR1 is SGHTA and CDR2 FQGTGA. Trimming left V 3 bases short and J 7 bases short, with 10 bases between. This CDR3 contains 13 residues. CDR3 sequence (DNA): TGTGCCAGCAGCTTCGGGTCTACGAATGAGCAGTTCTTC. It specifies CASSFGSTNEQFF. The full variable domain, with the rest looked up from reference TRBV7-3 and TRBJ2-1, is GAGVSQTPSNKVTEKGKYVELRCDPISGHTALYWYRQSLGQGPEFLIYFQGTGAADDSGLPNDRFFAVRPEGSVSTLKIQRTERGDSAVYLCASSFGSTNEQFFGPGTRLTVL.

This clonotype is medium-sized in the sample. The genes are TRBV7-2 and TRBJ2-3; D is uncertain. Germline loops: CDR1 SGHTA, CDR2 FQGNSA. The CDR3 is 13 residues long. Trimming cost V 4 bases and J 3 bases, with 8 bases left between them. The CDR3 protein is CASSSRVTDTQYF. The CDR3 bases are TGTGCCAGCAGCTCGAGAGTGACAGATACGCAGTATTTT.

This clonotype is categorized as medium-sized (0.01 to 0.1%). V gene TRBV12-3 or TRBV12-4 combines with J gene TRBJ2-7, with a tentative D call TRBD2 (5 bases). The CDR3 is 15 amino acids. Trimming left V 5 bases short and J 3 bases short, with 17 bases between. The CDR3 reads CASSPGLAPNYEQYF. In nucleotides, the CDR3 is TGTGCCAGCAGTCCTGGACTCGCCCCAAACTACGAGCAGTACTTC.

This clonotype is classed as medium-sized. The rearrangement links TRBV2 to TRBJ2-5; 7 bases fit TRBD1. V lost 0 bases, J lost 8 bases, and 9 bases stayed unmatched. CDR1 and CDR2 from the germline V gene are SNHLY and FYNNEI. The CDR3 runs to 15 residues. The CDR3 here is CASSEAGGRGITQYF. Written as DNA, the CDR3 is TGTGCCAGCAGTGAAGCAGGGGGCAGGGGGATCACCCAGTACTTC.

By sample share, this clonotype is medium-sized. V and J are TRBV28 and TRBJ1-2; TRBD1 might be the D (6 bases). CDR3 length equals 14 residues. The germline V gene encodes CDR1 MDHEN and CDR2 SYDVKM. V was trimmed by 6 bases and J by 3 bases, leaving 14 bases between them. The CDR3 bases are TGTGCCAGCAGATCAAAGAAGGGGGACTATGGCTACACCTTC. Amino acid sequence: CASRSKKGDYGYTF.

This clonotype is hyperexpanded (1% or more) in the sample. CDR3 in DNA: TGTGCCAGCAGTATTGTCGGGACGGCTAACACTGAAGCTTTCTTT. Its protein is CASSIVGTANTEAFF. The chain has TRBV28 and TRBJ1-1; D possibly corresponds to TRBD1 (5 bases). The CDR3 is 15 residues long. Trimming took 5 bases from V and 2 from J, leaving 15 bases between them. Germline lookup yields CDR1 MDHEN and CDR2 SYDVKM.

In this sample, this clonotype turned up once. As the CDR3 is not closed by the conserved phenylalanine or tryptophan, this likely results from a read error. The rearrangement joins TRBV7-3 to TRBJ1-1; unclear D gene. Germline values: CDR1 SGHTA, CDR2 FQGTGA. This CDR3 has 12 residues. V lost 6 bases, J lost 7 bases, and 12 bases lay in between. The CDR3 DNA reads TGTGCCAGCAGATGGAGGACCGGTGAAGCTTTCCCT. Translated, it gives CASRWRTGEAFP.

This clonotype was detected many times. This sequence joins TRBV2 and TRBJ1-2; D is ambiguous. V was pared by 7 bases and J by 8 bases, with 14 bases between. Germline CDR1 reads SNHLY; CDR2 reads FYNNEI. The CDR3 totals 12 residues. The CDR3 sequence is CASILTGEGYTF. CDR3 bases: TGTGCCAGCATCTTGACCGGGGAAGGCTACACCTTC.

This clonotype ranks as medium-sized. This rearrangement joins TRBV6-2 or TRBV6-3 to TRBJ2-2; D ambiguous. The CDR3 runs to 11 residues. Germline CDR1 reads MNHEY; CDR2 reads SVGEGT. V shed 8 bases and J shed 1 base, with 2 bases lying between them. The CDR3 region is CASRNTGELFF. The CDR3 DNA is TGTGCCAGCCGGAACACCGGGGAGCTGTTTTTT.

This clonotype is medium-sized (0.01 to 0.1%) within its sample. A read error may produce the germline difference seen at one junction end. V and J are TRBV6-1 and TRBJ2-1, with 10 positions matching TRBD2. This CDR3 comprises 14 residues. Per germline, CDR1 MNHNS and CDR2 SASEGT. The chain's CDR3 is CASSEAGGRDEQFF. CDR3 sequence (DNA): TGTGCCAGCAGCGAAGCGGGGGGGCGAGATGAGCAGTTCTTC.

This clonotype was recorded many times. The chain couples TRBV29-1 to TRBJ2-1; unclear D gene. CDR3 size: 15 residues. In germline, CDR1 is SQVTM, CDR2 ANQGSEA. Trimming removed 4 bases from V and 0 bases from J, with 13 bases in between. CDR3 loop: CSVGKGLSSYNEQFF. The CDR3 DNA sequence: TGCAGCGTTGGGAAAGGGCTAAGCTCCTACAATGAGCAGTTCTTC.

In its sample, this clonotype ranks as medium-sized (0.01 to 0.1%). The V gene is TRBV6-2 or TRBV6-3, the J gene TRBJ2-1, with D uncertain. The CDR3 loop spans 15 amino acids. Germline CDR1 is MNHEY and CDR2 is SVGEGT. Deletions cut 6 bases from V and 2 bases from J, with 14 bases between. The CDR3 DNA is TGTGCCAGCAGCCGCAGGCCTCAACCCTACAATGAGCAGTTCTTC. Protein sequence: CASSRRPQPYNEQFF.

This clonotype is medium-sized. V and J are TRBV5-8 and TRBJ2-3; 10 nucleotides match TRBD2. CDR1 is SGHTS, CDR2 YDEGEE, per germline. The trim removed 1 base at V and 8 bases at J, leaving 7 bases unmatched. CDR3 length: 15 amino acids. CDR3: CASSLRTSGLGTQYF. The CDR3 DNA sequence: TGTGCCAGCAGCTTGAGGACTAGCGGTCTTGGTACGCAGTATTTT.

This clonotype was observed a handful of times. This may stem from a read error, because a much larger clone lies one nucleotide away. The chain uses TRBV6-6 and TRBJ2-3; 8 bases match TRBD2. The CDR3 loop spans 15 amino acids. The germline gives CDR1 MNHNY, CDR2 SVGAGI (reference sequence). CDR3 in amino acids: CASSYRGLVPDAQYF. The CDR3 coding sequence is TGTGCCAGCAGTTACCGGGGACTAGTCCCAGATGCGCAGTATTTT.

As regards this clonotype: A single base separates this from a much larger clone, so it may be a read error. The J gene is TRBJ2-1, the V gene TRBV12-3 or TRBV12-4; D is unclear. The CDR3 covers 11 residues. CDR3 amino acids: CARSLYNEQFF. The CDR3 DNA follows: TGTGCCCGCAGTTTGTACAATGAGCAGTTCTTC.

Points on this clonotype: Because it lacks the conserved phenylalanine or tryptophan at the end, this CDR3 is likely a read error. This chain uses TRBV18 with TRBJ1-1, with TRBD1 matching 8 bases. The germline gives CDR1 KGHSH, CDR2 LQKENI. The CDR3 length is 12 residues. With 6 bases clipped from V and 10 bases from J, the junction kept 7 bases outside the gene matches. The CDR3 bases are TGTGCCAGCTCTCAGGACAGGGATAGAGCTTTCCTC. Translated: CASSQDRDRAFL.